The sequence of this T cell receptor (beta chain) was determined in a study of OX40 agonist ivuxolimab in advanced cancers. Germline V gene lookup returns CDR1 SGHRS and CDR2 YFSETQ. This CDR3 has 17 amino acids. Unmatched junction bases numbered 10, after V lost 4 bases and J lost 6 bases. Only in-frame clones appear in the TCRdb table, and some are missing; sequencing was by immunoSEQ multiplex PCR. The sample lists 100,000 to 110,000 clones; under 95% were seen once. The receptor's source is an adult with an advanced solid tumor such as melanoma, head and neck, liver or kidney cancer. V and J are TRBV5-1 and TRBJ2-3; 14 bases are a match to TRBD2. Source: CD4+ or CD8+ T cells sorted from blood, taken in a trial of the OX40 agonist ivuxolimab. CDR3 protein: CASSQFQGLAGADTQYF. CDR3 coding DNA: TGCGCCAGCAGCCAATTTCAGGGACTAGCGGGAGCCGATACGCAGTATTTT.